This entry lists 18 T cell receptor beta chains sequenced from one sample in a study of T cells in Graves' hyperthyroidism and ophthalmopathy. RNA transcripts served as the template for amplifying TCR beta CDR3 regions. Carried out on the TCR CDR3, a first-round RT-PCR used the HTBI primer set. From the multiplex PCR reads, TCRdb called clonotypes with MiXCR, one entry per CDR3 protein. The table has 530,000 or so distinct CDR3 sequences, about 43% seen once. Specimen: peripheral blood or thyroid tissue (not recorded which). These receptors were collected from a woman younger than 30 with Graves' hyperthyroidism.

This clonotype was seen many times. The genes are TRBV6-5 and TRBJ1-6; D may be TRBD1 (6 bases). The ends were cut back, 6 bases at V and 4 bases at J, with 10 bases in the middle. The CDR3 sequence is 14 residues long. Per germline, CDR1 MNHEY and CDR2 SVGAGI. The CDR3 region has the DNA TGTGCCAGCAGAACAGGGTTTTATAATTCACCCCTCCACTTT. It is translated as CASRTGFYNSPLHF.

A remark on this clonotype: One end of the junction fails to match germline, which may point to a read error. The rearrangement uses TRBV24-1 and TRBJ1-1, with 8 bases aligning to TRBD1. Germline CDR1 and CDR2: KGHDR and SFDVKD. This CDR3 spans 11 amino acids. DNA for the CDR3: TGTGCCACCGGTGACCGGACAGGGGCTTTCTTT. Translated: CATGDRTGAFF.

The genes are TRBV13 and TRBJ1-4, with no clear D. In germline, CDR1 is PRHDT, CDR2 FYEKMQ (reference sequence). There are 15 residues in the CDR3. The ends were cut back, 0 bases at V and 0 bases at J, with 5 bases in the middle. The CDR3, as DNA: TGTGCCAGCAGCTTAGGGTTCCCAACTAATGAAAAACTGTTTTTT. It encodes CASSLGFPTNEKLFF.

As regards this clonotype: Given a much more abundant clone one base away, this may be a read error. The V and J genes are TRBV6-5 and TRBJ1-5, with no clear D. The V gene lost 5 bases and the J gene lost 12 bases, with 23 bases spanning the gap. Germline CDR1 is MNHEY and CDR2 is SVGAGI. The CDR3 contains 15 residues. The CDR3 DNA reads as TGTGCCAGCAGTACCGAGCCCGGGGTGACCCCTAACCAGCATTTT. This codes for CASSTEPGVTPNQHF.

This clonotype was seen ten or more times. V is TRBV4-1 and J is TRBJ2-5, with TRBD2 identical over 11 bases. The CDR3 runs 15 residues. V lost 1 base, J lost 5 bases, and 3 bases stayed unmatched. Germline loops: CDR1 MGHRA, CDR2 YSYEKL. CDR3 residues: CASSQAPSGRETQYF. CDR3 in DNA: TGCGCCAGCAGCCAAGCTCCTAGCGGGAGGGAGACCCAGTACTTC.

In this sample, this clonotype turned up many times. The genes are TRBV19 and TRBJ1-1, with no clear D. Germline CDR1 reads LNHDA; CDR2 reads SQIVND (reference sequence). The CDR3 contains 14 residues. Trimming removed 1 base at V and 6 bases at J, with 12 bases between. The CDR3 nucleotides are TGTGCCAGTAGTATAGCTGAGCCTAAACCTGAAGCTTTCTTT. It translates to CASSIAEPKPEAFF.

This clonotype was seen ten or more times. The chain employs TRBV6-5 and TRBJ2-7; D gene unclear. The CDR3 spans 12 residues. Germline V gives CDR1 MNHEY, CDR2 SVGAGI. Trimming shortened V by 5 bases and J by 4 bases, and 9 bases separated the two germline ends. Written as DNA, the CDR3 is TGTGCCAGCAGTGAAATTTGGTACGAGCAGTACTTC. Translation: CASSEIWYEQYF.

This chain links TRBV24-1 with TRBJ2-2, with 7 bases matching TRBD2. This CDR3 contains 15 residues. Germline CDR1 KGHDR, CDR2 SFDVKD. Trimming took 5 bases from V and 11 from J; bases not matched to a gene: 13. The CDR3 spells CATSGPTDVAGELFF. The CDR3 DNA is TGTGCCACCAGTGGACCCACTGATGTAGCGGGCGAGCTGTTTTTT.

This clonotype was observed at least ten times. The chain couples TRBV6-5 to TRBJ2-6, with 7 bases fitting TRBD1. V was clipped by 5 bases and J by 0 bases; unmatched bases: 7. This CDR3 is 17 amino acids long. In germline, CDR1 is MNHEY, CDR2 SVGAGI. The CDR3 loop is CASSRTGSLSGANVLTF. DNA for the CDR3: TGTGCCAGCAGTCGGACAGGTTCCCTCTCTGGGGCCAACGTCCTGACTTTC.

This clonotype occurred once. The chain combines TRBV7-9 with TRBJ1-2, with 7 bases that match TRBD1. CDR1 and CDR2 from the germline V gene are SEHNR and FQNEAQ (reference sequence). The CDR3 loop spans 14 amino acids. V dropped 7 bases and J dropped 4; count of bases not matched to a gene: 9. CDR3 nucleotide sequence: TGTGCCAGCAAAAGGGGGCGCGGTGCCTATGGCTACACCTTC. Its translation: CASKRGRGAYGYTF.

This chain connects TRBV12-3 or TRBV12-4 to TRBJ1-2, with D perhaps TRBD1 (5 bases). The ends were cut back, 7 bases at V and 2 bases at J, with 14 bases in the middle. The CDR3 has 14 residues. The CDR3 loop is CASTLEGTNYGYTF. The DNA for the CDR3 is TGTGCCAGCACCTTGGAGGGGACCAACTATGGCTACACCTTC.

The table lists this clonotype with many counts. The CDR3 bases are TGTGCCATCAGTGACCCACAGGGGGCAGGTCAGCCCCAGCATTTT. It translates to CAISDPQGAGQPQHF. The chain is built from TRBV10-3 and TRBJ1-5, with TRBD1 matching 9 bases. V lost 3 bases to trimming and J lost 6 bases; unmatched junction nucleotides: 6. CDR1 and CDR2 (germline): ENHRY, SYGVKD. This CDR3 has 15 residues.

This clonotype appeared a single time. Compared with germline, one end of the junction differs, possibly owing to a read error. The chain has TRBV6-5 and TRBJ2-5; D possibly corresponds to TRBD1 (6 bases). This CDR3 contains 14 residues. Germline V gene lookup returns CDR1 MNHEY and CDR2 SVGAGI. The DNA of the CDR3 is TGTGCCATCAGTTACTCGAAACTCGGAACAGGGCAGTACTTC. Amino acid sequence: CAISYSKLGTGQYF.

This chain's CDR3 is CSAPLPGLPYEQYF. The CDR3 DNA is TGCAGTGCCCCACTCCCCGGACTCCCCTACGAGCAGTACTTC. This rearrangement joins TRBV20-1 to TRBJ2-7, with a tentative D call TRBD2 (5 bases). Trimming took 6 bases from V and 2 from J, leaving 17 bases between them. Germline loops: CDR1 DFQATT, CDR2 SNEGSKA (reference sequence). The CDR3 spans 14 residues.

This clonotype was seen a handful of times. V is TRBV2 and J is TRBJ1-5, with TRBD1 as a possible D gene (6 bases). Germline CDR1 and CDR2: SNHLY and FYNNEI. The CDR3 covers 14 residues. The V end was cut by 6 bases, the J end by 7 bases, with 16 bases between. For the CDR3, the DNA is TGTGCCAGCAGACCCGGACAGCCGAGACAGCCCCAGCATTTT. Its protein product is CASRPGQPRQPQHF.

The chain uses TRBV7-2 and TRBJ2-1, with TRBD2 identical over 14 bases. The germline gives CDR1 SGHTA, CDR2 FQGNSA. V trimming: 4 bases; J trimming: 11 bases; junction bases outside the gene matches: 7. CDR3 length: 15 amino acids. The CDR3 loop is CASSSGLAGGSKQFF. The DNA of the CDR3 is TGTGCCAGCAGCTCCGGACTAGCGGGAGGTTCAAAGCAGTTCTTC.

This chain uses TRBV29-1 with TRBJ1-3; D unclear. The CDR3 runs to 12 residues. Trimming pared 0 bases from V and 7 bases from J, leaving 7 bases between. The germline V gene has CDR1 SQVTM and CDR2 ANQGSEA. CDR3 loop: CSVEEVWNTIYF. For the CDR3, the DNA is TGCAGCGTTGAAGAGGTGTGGAACACCATATATTTT. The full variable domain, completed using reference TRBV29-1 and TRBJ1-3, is SAVISQKPSRDICQRGTSLTIQCQVDSQVTMMFWYRQQPGQSLTLIATANQGSEATYESGFVIDKFPISRPNLTFSTLTVSNMSPEDSSIYLCSVEEVWNTIYFGEGSWLTVV.

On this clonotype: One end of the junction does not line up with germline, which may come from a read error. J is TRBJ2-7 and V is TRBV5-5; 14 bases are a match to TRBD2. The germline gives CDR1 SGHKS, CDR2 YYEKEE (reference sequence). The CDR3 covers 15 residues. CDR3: CASSPGTSGRREQYF. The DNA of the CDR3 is TGCGCCAGCAGCCCCGGGACTAGCGGGAGACGCGAGCAGTACTTC.